The entry below describes one T cell receptor (beta chain). Study processing details: Nucleated cell number was recorded as an estimate derived from reference gene primer amplification. Repertoires were generated with immunoSEQ multiplex PCR, while TCRdb's copy carries only in-frame clones and drops some. That table is the source of V, J and clone size, and D and trimming were worked out from the DNA. The table includes around 170,000 clones, around four fifths detected once. The CDR3 totals 18 residues. The germline CDR1 and CDR2 sequences are LGHDT and YNNKEL (reference sequence). The J segment lost 6 bases and the V segment lost 2 bases, leaving 12 bases of the junction unmatched. This sample stems from a study of blood T cell repertoires in COVID-19. Study-wide context: The United States, Italy and Spain supplied acute and convalescent COVID-19 samples. The cDNA or gDNA used as material had been derived from T cells, B-cell-depleted T cells, or PBMCs.

V and J are TRBV3-1 (or the pseudogene TRBV3-2) and TRBJ2-2; the match to TRBD2 covers 10 bases. The sequence came from a man aged 30 to 39 with active or convalescent COVID-19. Material for sequencing was peripheral blood. The DNA for the CDR3 is TGTGCCAGCAGCCAAAGGACCGTAAGCGGGGGGGCCCCCGGGGAGCTGTTTTTT. Translation gives CASSQRTVSGGAPGELFF.